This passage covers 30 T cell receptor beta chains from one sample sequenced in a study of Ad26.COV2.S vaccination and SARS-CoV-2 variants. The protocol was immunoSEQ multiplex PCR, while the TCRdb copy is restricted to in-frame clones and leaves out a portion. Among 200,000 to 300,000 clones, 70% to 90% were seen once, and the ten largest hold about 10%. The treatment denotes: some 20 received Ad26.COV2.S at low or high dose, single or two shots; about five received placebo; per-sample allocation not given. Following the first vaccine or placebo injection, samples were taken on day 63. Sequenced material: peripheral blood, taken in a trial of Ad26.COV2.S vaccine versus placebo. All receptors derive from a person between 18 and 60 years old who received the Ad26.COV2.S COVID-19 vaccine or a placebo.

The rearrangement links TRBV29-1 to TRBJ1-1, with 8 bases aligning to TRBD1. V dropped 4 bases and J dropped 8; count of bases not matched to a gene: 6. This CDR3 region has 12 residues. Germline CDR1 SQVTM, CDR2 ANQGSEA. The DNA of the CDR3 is TGCAGCGTTGGACTACAGGGGGGAGAAGCTTTCTTT. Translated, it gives CSVGLQGGEAFF.

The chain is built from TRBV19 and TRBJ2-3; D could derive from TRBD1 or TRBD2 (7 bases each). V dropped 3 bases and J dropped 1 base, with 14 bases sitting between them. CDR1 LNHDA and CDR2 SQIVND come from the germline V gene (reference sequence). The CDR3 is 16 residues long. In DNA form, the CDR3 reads TGTGCCAGTAGTATGGGAGGGGGCTCTGGCACAGATACGCAGTATTTT. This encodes CASSMGGGSGTDTQYF.

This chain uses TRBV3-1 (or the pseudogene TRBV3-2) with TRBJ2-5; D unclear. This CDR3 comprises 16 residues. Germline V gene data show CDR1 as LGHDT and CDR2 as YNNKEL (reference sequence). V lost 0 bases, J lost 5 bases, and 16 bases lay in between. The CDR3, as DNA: TGTGCCAGCAGCCAAGAAGCTTCGGACGCCCAGGAGACCCAGTACTTC. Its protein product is CASSQEASDAQETQYF.

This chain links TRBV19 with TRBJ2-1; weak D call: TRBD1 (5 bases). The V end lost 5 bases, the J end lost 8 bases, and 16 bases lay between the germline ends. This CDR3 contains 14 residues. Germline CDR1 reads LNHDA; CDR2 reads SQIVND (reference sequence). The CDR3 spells CASSRYETGYEQFF. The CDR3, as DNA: TGTGCCAGTAGTCGGTATGAAACAGGATATGAGCAGTTCTTC.

In DNA, the CDR3 is TGTGCCAGCAGCCAAGAGGGGCCAGGGACTGGAAACACCATATATTTT. It translates to CASSQEGPGTGNTIYF. The chain couples TRBV3-1 (or the pseudogene TRBV3-2) to TRBJ1-3, with TRBD1 as a possible D gene (5 bases). Looked up from germline, CDR1 is LGHDT and CDR2 is YNNKEL (reference sequence). The CDR3 contains 16 residues. V lost 0 bases, J lost 2 bases, and 11 bases lay in between.

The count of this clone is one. The CDR3 sequence: CASSSSPGQGNEKLFF. In DNA, the CDR3 is TGTGCCAGCAGCAGCAGTCCGGGACAGGGTAATGAAAAACTGTTTTTT. The chain has TRBV7-9 and TRBJ1-4, with TRBD1 identical over 9 bases. From germline, CDR1 is SEHNR and CDR2 FQNEAQ (reference sequence). The CDR3 runs 16 residues. The ends lost 5 bases at V and 4 bases at J; junction bases unmatched: 8.

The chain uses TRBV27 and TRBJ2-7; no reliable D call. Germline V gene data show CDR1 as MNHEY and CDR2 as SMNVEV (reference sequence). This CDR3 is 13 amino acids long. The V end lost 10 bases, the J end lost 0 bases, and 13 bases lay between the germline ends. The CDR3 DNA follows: TGTGCCACCATGGGTTCGCCCTCCTACGAGCAGTACTTC. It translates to CATMGSPSYEQYF.

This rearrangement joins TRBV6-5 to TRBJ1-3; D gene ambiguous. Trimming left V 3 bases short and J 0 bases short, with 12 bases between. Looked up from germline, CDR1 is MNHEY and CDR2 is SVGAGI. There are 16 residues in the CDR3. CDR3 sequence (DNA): TGTGCCAGCAGTTATATTTTGGCACCCTCTGGAAACACCATATATTTT. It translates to CASSYILAPSGNTIYF.

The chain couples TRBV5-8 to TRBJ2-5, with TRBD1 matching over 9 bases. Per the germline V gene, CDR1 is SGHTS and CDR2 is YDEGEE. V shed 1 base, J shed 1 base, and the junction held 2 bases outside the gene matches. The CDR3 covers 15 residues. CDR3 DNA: TGTGCCAGCAGCTTGACGGGACAGGGCCAAGAGACCCAGTACTTC. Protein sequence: CASSLTGQGQETQYF.

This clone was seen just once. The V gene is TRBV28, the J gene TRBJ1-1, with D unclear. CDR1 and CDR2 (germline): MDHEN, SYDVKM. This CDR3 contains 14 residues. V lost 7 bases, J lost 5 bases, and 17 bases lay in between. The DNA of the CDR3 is TGTGCCAGCAACCTAGCCCTACGGGAAACTGAAGCTTTCTTT. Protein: CASNLALRETEAFF.

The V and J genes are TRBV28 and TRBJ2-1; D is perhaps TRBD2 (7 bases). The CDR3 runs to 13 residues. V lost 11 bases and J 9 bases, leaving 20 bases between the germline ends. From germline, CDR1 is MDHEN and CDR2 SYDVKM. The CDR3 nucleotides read TGTGCCGCCGAGGGGGAGGGCCTCGGTGAGCAGTTCTTC. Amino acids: CAAEGEGLGEQFF.

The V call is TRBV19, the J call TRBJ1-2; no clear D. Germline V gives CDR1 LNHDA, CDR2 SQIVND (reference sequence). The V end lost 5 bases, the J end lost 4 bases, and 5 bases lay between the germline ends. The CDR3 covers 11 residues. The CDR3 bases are TGTGCCAGTAGTCTCGGCTATGGCTACACCTTC. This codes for CASSLGYGYTF.

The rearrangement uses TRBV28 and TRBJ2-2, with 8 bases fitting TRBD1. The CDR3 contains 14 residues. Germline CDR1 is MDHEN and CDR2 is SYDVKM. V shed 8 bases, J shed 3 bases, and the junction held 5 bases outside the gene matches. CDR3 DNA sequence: TGTGCCAGCGAGACAGGGGTTGACACCGGGGAGCTGTTTTTT. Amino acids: CASETGVDTGELFF. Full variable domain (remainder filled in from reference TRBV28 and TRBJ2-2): DVKVTQSSRYLVKRTGEKVFLECVQDMDHENMFWYRQDPGLGLRLIYFSYDVKMKEKGDIPEGYSVSREKKERFSLILESASTNQTSMYLCASETGVDTGELFFGEGSRLTVL.

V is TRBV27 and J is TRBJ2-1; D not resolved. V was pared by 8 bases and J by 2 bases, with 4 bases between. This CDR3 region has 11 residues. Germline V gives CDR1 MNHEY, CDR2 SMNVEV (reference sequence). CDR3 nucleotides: TGTGCCAGCCTAACCTACAATGAGCAGTTCTTC. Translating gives CASLTYNEQFF.

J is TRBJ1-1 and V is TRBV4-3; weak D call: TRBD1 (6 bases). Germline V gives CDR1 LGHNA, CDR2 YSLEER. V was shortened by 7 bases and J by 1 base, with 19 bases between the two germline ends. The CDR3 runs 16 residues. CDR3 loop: CASKTSDSPANTEAFF. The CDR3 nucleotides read TGCGCCAGCAAAACGTCGGACAGTCCCGCGAACACTGAAGCTTTCTTT.

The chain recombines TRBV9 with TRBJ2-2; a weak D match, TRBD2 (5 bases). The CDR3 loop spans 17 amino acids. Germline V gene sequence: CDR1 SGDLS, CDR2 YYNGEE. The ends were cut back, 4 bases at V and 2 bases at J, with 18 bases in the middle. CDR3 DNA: TGTGCCAGCAGCCAATTCGGAGGAACAAGAAACACCGGGGAGCTGTTTTTT. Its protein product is CASSQFGGTRNTGELFF.

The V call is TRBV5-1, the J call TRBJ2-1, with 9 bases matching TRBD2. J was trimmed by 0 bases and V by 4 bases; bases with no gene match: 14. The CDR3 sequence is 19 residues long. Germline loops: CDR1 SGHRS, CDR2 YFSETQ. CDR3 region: CASSMVAGDTMYSYNEQFF. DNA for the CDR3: TGCGCCAGCAGCATGGTAGCGGGAGACACAATGTACTCCTACAATGAGCAGTTCTTC.

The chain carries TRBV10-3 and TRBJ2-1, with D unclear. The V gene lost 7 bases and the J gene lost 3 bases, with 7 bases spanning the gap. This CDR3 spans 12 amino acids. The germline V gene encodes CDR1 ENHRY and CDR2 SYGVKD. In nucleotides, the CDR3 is TGTGCCATCATAACGGGCTACAATGAGCAGTTCTTC. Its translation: CAIITGYNEQFF.

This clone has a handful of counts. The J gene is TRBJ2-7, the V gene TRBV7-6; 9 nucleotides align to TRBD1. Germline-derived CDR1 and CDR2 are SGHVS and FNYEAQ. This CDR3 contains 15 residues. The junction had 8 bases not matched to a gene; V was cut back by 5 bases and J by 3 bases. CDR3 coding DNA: TGTGCCAGCAGCCCCTCCGGGACAGGGATCTACGAGCAGTACTTC. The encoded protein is CASSPSGTGIYEQYF.

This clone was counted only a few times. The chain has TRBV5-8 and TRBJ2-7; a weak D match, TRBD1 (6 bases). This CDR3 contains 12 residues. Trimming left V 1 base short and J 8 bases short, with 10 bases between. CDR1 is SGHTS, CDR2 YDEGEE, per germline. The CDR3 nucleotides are TGTGCCAGCAGCTTGCGCAGGGGCCAGCAGTACTTC. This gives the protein CASSLRRGQQYF.

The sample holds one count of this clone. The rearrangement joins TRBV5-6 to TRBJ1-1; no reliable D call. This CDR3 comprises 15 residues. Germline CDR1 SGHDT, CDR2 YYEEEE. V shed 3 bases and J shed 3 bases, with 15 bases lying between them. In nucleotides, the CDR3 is TGTGCCAGCAGCTCGCGGACCCTGGGTCACACTGAAGCTTTCTTT. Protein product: CASSSRTLGHTEAFF.

DNA of the CDR3: TGTGCCAGCAGCCAAGATCCAGGAGGAGGATATACGCAGTATTTT. Translation gives CASSQDPGGGYTQYF. The V and J genes are TRBV3-1 (or the pseudogene TRBV3-2) and TRBJ2-3; a weak D match, TRBD2 (5 bases). V shed 0 bases and J shed 7 bases, with 14 bases lying between them. The CDR3 length is 15 residues. CDR1 and CDR2 (germline): LGHDT, YNNKEL (reference sequence).

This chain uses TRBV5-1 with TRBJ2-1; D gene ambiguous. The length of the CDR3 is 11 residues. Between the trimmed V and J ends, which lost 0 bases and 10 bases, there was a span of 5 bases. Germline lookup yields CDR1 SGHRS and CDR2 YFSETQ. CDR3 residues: CASSLGREQFF. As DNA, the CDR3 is TGCGCCAGCAGCTTGGGCCGGGAGCAGTTCTTC.

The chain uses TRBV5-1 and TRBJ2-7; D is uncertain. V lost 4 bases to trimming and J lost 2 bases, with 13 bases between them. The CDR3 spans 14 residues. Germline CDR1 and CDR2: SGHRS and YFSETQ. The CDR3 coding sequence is TGCGCCAGCAGCGTATCAGTAGGCCCCTACGAGCAGTACTTC. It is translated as CASSVSVGPYEQYF.

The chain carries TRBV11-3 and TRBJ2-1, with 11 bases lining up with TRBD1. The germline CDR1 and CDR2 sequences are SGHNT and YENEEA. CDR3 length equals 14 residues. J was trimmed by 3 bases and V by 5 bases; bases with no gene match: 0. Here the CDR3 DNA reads TGTGCCAGCAGCGGGACAGGGGGCTACAATGAGCAGTTCTTC. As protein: CASSGTGGYNEQFF.

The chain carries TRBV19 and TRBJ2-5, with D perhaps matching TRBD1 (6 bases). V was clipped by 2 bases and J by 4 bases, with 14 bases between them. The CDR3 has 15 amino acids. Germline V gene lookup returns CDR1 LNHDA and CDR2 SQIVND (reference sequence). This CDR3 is CASSITRGSSETQYF. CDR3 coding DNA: TGTGCCAGTAGTATAACTAGGGGGAGTTCAGAGACCCAGTACTTC.

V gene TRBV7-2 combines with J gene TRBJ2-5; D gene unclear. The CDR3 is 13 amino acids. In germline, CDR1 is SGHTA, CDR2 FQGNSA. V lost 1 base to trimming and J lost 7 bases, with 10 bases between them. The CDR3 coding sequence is TGTGCCAGCAGCTTAGGCCCCCAATCGACCCAGTACTTC. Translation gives CASSLGPQSTQYF.

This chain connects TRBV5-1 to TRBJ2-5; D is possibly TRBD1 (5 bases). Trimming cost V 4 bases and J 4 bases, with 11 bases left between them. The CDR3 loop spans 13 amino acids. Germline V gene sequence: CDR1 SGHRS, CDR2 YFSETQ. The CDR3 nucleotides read TGCGCCAGCAGCCAACAGGATCTAGAGACCCAGTACTTC. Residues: CASSQQDLETQYF.

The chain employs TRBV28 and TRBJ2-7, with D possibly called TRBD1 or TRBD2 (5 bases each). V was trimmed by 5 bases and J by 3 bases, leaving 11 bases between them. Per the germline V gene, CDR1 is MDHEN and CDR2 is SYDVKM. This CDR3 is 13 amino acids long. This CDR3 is CASSRLRGYEQYF. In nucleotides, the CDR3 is TGTGCCAGCAGTAGGTTGAGGGGCTACGAGCAGTACTTC. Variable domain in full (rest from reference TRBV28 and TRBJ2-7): DVKVTQSSRYLVKRTGEKVFLECVQDMDHENMFWYRQDPGLGLRLIYFSYDVKMKEKGDIPEGYSVSREKKERFSLILESASTNQTSMYLCASSRLRGYEQYFGPGTRLTVT.

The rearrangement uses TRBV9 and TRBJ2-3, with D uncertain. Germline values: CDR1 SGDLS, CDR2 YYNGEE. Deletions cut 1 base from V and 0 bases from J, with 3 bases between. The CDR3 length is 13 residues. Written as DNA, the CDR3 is TGTGCCAGCAGCGTACCAAGCACAGATACGCAGTATTTT. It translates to CASSVPSTDTQYF.